These 13 T cell receptor beta chains share one sample of origin, sequenced in a study of CD8 T cells in ankylosing spondylitis. One entry per CDR3 protein, called by TCRdb with MiXCR from the 5' RACE reads. The table lists some 290,000 distinct CDR3 sequences, around 20% of them singletons, with under 8.5% in the top ten. The sample taken for sequencing was blood, either unsorted or a sorted T cell fraction (not recorded which). These receptors were taken from a male donor with ankylosing spondylitis or in good health (not recorded which).

This clonotype was picked up many times. This chain connects TRBV28 to TRBJ2-1, with TRBD1 identical over 9 bases. Germline V CDR1 and CDR2: MDHEN, SYDVKM. The V and J ends lost 10 bases and 3 bases, in that order; junction bases with no gene match: 7. The CDR3 has 14 residues. CDR3 sequence: CATKQGQGYNEQFF. DNA for the CDR3: TGTGCCACCAAGCAGGGACAGGGCTACAATGAGCAGTTCTTC.

This clonotype was found a few times. The rearrangement links TRBV7-6 to TRBJ2-5, with 11 nucleotides matching TRBD2. The CDR3 runs to 14 residues. CDR1 is SGHVS and CDR2 is FNYEAQ in the germline V gene. The J segment lost 4 bases and the V segment lost 5 bases, leaving 3 bases of the junction unmatched. The CDR3 spells CASSPTSGRETQYF. The CDR3 bases are TGTGCCAGCAGCCCTACTAGCGGGAGAGAGACCCAGTACTTC.

CDR3 residues: CASSVGLAGGEDIQYF. In DNA form, the CDR3 reads TGTGCCAGCAGTGTCGGACTAGCGGGAGGCGAGGACATTCAGTACTTC. The gene calls are TRBV28 and TRBJ2-4, with 14 bases that match TRBD2. Trimming cost V 5 bases and J 8 bases; bases outside gene matches: 8. CDR3 length: 16 residues. CDR1 and CDR2 from the germline V gene are MDHEN and SYDVKM. Full variable domain (remainder filled in from reference TRBV28 and TRBJ2-4): DVKVTQSSRYLVKRTGEKVFLECVQDMDHENMFWYRQDPGLGLRLIYFSYDVKMKEKGDIPEGYSVSREKKERFSLILESASTNQTSMYLCASSVGLAGGEDIQYFGAGTRLSVL.

In its sample, this clonotype was seen a few times. The chain carries TRBV5-1 and TRBJ2-3, with D possibly TRBD1 on 6 matching bases. The V and J ends lost 0 bases and 3 bases respectively, with 14 bases between them. Germline CDR1 and CDR2: SGHRS and YFSETQ. CDR3 length: 16 amino acids. The CDR3 nucleotides read TGCGCCAGCAGCTTGGACCGGAGGCAGGGGACAGATACGCAGTATTTT. Protein sequence: CASSLDRRQGTDTQYF.

This sequence joins TRBV12-3 or TRBV12-4 and TRBJ2-3; TRBD2 matches at 11 bases. CDR3 length equals 14 residues. V trimming: 7 bases; J trimming: 3 bases; junction bases outside the gene matches: 3. The CDR3 spells CASKGLAVTDTQYF. As DNA, the CDR3 is TGTGCCAGCAAGGGACTAGCGGTGACAGATACGCAGTATTTT.

This clonotype was detected many times. This chain links TRBV20-1 with TRBJ2-7; 7 bases are a match to TRBD1. The CDR3 extends over 12 amino acids. J gave up 7 bases and V 3 bases, and 6 bases lay outside the gene matches. CDR1 DFQATT and CDR2 SNEGSKA come from the germline V gene (reference sequence). The DNA of the CDR3 is TGCAGTGCTAGTAAGACAGGGTGGGAGCAGTACGTC. Translated: CSASKTGWEQYV.

The table lists this clonotype with many counts. This chain links TRBV5-1 with TRBJ2-1; D may match TRBD1 or TRBD2 (5 bases each). Germline values: CDR1 SGHRS, CDR2 YFSETQ. The CDR3 is 14 residues long. V shed 3 bases and J shed 5 bases, with 12 bases lying between them. This CDR3 is CASSSTGANNEQFF. The CDR3 DNA reads TGCGCCAGCAGCTCCACCGGGGCAAACAATGAGCAGTTCTTC.

Many counts were recorded for this clonotype. The chain carries TRBV12-3 or TRBV12-4 and TRBJ2-3, with D tentatively TRBD1 (6 bases). Deletions cut 8 bases from V and 3 bases from J, with 18 bases between. This CDR3 spans 15 amino acids. Here the CDR3 DNA reads TGTGCCAGCCGAGGACGTCGGGACAAAACAGATACGCAGTATTTT. As protein: CASRGRRDKTDTQYF.

The V and J genes are TRBV7-9 and TRBJ1-1; D ambiguous. Trimming took 3 bases from V and 1 from J, leaving 9 bases between them. The V gene's germline CDR1 is SEHNR and CDR2 FQNEAQ (reference sequence). The CDR3 has 14 amino acids. The CDR3 DNA is TGTGCCAGCAGCTTGCACACGACGAACACTGAAGCTTTCTTT. Residues: CASSLHTTNTEAFF.

This clonotype occurred a few times. The gene calls are TRBV27 and TRBJ2-2; no firm D call. Germline CDR1 and CDR2: MNHEY and SMNVEV (reference sequence). V lost 6 bases, J lost 2 bases, and 7 bases lay in between. The CDR3 runs to 13 residues. This CDR3 reads CASSRANTGELFF. The CDR3, as DNA: TGTGCCAGCAGCCGGGCCAACACCGGGGAGCTGTTTTTT.

The table lists this clonotype with a few counts. This chain connects TRBV7-8 to TRBJ2-3, with 10 bases matching TRBD2. Unmatched junction bases numbered 6, after V lost 7 bases and J lost 2 bases. Germline CDR1 and CDR2: SGHVS and FQNEAQ. The CDR3 is 15 amino acids. CDR3 nucleotides: TGTGCCAGCACAACTAGCGGGACAAACACAGATACGCAGTATTTT. This gives the protein CASTTSGTNTDTQYF.

J is TRBJ2-1 and V is TRBV28; D is tentatively TRBD1 or TRBD2 (5 bases each). V shed 5 bases and J shed 2 bases, with 22 bases lying between them. This CDR3 spans 18 amino acids. The germline gives CDR1 MDHEN, CDR2 SYDVKM. CDR3: CASSKRGLQGVPYNEQFF. DNA for the CDR3: TGTGCCAGCAGTAAGAGGGGATTACAAGGGGTACCCTACAATGAGCAGTTCTTC. The whole variable domain, filled in from reference TRBV28 and TRBJ2-1, reads DVKVTQSSRYLVKRTGEKVFLECVQDMDHENMFWYRQDPGLGLRLIYFSYDVKMKEKGDIPEGYSVSREKKERFSLILESASTNQTSMYLCASSKRGLQGVPYNEQFFGPGTRLTVL.

CDR3: CASKSQGRIHNEQFF. CDR3 bases: TGTGCCAGTAAATCTCAGGGTAGGATTCACAATGAGCAGTTCTTC. The rearrangement uses TRBV19 and TRBJ2-1; tentatively, D is TRBD1 (5 bases). V lost 7 bases, J lost 5 bases, and 18 bases lay in between. CDR3 length: 15 residues. Germline V gives CDR1 LNHDA, CDR2 SQIVND (reference sequence).